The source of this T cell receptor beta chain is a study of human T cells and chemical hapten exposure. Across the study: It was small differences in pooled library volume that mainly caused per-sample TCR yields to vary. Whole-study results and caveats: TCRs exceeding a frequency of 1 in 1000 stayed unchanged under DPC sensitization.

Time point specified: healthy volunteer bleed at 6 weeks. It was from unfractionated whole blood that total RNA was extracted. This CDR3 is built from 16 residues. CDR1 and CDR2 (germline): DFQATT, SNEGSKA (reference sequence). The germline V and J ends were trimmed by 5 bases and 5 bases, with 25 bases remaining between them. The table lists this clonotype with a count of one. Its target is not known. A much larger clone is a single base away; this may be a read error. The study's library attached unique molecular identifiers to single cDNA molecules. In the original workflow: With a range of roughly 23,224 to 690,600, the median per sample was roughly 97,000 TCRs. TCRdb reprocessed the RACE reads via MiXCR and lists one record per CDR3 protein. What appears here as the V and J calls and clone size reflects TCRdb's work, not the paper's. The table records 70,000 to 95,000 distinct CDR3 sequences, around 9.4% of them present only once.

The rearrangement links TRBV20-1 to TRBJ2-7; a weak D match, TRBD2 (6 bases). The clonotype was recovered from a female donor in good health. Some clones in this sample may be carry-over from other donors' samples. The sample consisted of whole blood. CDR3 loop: CSAQRRAGSHSDEQYF. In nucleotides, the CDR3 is TGCAGTGCTCAGAGGAGGGCAGGGAGTCACTCGGACGAGCAGTACTTC.